This entry features one T cell receptor beta chain sequence. The germline CDR1 and CDR2 sequences are ENHRY and SYGVKD. The V and J ends lost 5 bases and 0 bases respectively, with 11 bases between them. The CDR3 runs to 14 residues. Clones were sequenced by immunoSEQ multiplex PCR, and TCRdb holds only the in-frame ones, with some missing. Here the sample spans 37,000 or so clones, approximately 90% being singletons. This entry is derived from a study of T cell changes during pregnancy in multiple sclerosis. Here the sequenced sample was CD4+ T cells from peripheral blood mononuclear cells, taken in the first trimester of pregnancy. The source is a female donor with multiple sclerosis, enrolled in a pregnancy study. This chain uses TRBV10-3 with TRBJ2-7; D may be TRBD2 (6 bases). In nucleotides, the CDR3 is TGTGCCATCAGTTTTGGAGGGCTCTCCTACGAGCAGTACTTC. Protein sequence: CAISFGGLSYEQYF.